These T cell receptor beta chains were read from a single sample in a study of T cell responses to AZD1222 COVID-19 vaccine. Produced via immunoSEQ multiplex PCR; TCRdb's table is partial and in-frame only. The sample shows 80,000 or so clones, around four fifths of them seen only once. This sample comprised peripheral blood, obtained on day 0 of AZD1222 vaccination. These receptors were obtained from an adult in good health. Each CDR3 is given with its conserved first and last residue. Each record gives: J gene, D gene, clone size, V gene, CDR3 DNA, CDR3 protein. A D gene is named only where the DNA matches it firmly. Clone size is given for some rows only: seen once, a few or many times, or a class if the clone is expanded.

>TRBJ1-5|NA|NA|TRBV12-3/TRBV12-4
TGTGCCAGCAGTATATGGGGGTCGCCCCAGCATTTT
CASSIWGSPQHF
>TRBJ2-5|NA|NA|TRBV6-5
TGTGCCAGCAGTTTGGGGCTAAAAGAGACCCAGTACTTC
CASSLGLKETQYF
>TRBJ1-1|NA|few|TRBV10-2
TGCGCCAGCAGTGATGAGGGGGTTAGGAGGACTGAAGCTTTCTTT
CASSDEGVRRTEAFF
>TRBJ2-7|NA|NA|TRBV6-6
TGTGCCAGCAGTTACTCACACCCAATGGGGGAGCAGTACTTC
CASSYSHPMGEQYF
>TRBJ1-2|NA|NA|TRBV3-1/TRBV3-2
TGTGCCAGCAGCCAAGGGGGGAAAGATGGCTACACCTTC
CASSQGGKDGYTF
>TRBJ1-2|TRBD1|NA|TRBV4-3
TGCGCCAGCAGCCTAAACGTTGTGGACAGGGGATTTTATGGCTACACCTTC
CASSLNVVDRGFYGYTF
>TRBJ2-7|TRBD1|NA|TRBV6-2/TRBV6-3
TGTGCCAGCAGTTTCGGACAGGGAGATGGCGAGCAGTACTTC
CASSFGQGDGEQYF
>TRBJ1-1|NA|few|TRBV5-1
TGCGCCAGCAGCTTACGGGGGGGCACTGAAGCTTTCTTT
CASSLRGGTEAFF
>TRBJ1-5|TRBD1|NA|TRBV27
TGTGCCAGCAGGTACAGGGGGCGAAGCAATCAGCCCCAGCATTTT
CASRYRGRSNQPQHF
>TRBJ2-1|TRBD1|once|TRBV9
TGTGCCAGCAGCGTAGGTTGGACGGGGACAGGCCGCAATGAGCAGTTCTTC
CASSVGWTGTGRNEQFF
>TRBJ1-4|TRBD1|NA|TRBV30
TGTGCCTGGAGTGGCCCCGGGACAGCTAATGAAAAACTGTTTTTT
CAWSGPGTANEKLFF
>TRBJ2-2|NA|few|TRBV11-2
TGTGCCAGCAGCCGCAGGGGTAACACCGGGGAGCTGTTTTTT
CASSRRGNTGELFF
>TRBJ1-6|NA|few|TRBV7-9
TGTGCCAGCAGCTCAACGGACGGATATAATTCACCCCTCCACTTT
CASSSTDGYNSPLHF
>TRBJ2-7|NA|NA|TRBV6-1
TGTGCCAGCAGTGAAGGCGGCTACGAGCAGTACTTC
CASSEGGYEQYF